This T cell receptor beta chain was retrieved from a study of T cells after yellow fever vaccination. Study-level information: The SMART-Seq v4 Ultra Low Input method served to prepare the low-cell-number fractions.

General study points: Bulk-population clonotypes that are abundant could appear as contaminants in FACS-sorted repertoires.

The TCR cDNA carried a universal primer site and UMIs from 5'RACE template switching. TCRdb called the 5' RACE reads again in MiXCR, with one record for every CDR3 protein. The sample lists 250,000 to 300,000 distinct CDR3 sequences; roughly 5.2% were seen once. This clonotype was detected once. Its target is not known. The V gene's germline CDR1 is DFQATT and CDR2 SNEGSKA (reference sequence). This CDR3 is 16 amino acids long. Trimming cost V 2 bases and J 1 base; bases outside gene matches: 4. The receptor was isolated from a man aged 18 to 29 who received the YFV17D yellow fever vaccine. This specimen was CD4+ T cells sorted from PBMCs, taken on the day of the yellow fever booster vaccination. The chain combines TRBV20-1 with TRBJ2-3; 12 bases fit TRBD2. CDR3 bases: TGCAGTGCTAGAAGGCGACTAGCGGGGGGCACAGATACGCAGTATTTT. Translating gives CSARRRLAGGTDTQYF.